Presented here are 14 T cell receptor beta chains from one specimen sequenced in a study of tumor and adjacent non-tumor tissue in lung cancer. No cell sorting was done before RNA was extracted from the tissue. The normal lung tissue was taken more than 3 cm from the tumor edge. TCRbeta libraries were built with three rounds of nested PCR, modified from ARM-PCR. TCRdb reanalysed the multiplex PCR reads using MiXCR and keeps one entry per CDR3 protein. This sample carries tens of thousands of distinct CDR3 sequences, approximately 59% of them seen once, and the ten largest clones take 15% to 20%. Sequenced: distant non-tumor lung tissue. All receptors come from a woman in her 40s with non-small cell lung cancer.

The V and J genes are TRBV7-9 and TRBJ1-6; D call uncertain. Trimming took 6 bases from V and 11 from J, leaving 14 bases between them. This CDR3 comprises 13 residues. Germline CDR1 reads SEHNR; CDR2 reads FQNEAQ (reference sequence). CDR3: CASSPHREAPLHF. CDR3 in DNA: TGTGCCAGCAGTCCTCATCGTGAGGCACCCCTCCACTTT.

This clonotype was observed many times. The gene calls are TRBV6-1 and TRBJ2-7; D may correspond to TRBD1 or TRBD2 (5 bases each). Germline lookup yields CDR1 MNHNS and CDR2 SASEGT. Trimming pared 3 bases from V and 2 bases from J, leaving 20 bases between. This CDR3 is 17 amino acids long. CDR3 coding DNA: TGTGCCAGCAGTGAGGGGACGGTTTCTGAGCGACCCTACGAGCAGTACTTC. Its protein product is CASSEGTVSERPYEQYF.

The CDR3 DNA reads as TGCGCCAGCAGCTCGGAGGGGGGAAGGGCTCATGGCTACACCTTC. As protein: CASSSEGGRAHGYTF. This rearrangement joins TRBV5-1 to TRBJ1-2; TRBD1 is a possible D gene (6 bases). This CDR3 has 15 amino acids. The germline gives CDR1 SGHRS, CDR2 YFSETQ. V shed 3 bases and J shed 6 bases, with 18 bases lying between them.

This clonotype was seen at least ten times. This chain connects TRBV6-2 or TRBV6-3 to TRBJ2-3; 10 bases map to TRBD2. Germline V gene data show CDR1 as MNHEY and CDR2 as SVGEGT. With V trimmed by 6 bases and J by 5 bases, 11 bases remained unmatched. This CDR3 spans 16 amino acids. CDR3 nucleotide sequence: TGTGCCAGCAGAACAGGAAGCGGGGGGGCCAGAGATACGCAGTATTTT. It yields the protein CASRTGSGGARDTQYF.

To note about this clonotype: A read error may produce the germline difference seen at one junction end. The chain has TRBV24-1 and TRBJ2-1; 9 bases agree with TRBD2. Germline V lookup: CDR1 KGHDR, CDR2 SFDVKD. The CDR3 totals 16 residues. Here the CDR3 reads CTTGDPGLASYNEQFF. CDR3 sequence (DNA): TGTACCACCGGTGATCCGGGACTAGCTTCCTACAATGAGCAGTTCTTC.

Many counts were recorded for this clonotype. The chain recombines TRBV29-1 with TRBJ2-6; TRBD1 matches at 7 bases. CDR3 length equals 15 residues. Trimming at V came to 4 bases and at J to 2 bases, leaving 5 bases not matched to a gene. Germline CDR1 is SQVTM and CDR2 is ANQGSEA. CDR3 residues: CSVAQGLTGANVLTF. The CDR3 DNA sequence: TGCAGCGTTGCACAGGGGCTGACTGGGGCCAACGTCCTGACTTTC.

To note about this clonotype: A read error may explain this, as a much larger clone is one base away. The V gene is TRBV28, the J gene TRBJ1-3; D gene ambiguous. The CDR3 is 17 residues long. Germline V gene lookup returns CDR1 MDHEN and CDR2 SYDVKM. The DNA of the CDR3 is TGTGCCAGCAGTTTGGGTCCAAGACGGTCCTCTGGAAACACCACATATTTT. Translation gives CASSLGPRRSSGNTTYF.

In regard to this clonotype: A much larger clone differs from this one at a single base, so this may be a read error. The V call is TRBV10-3, the J call TRBJ2-7, with a possible D match to TRBD2 (6 bases). The germline V gene encodes CDR1 ENHRY and CDR2 SYGVKD. The CDR3 spans 13 residues. CDR3 DNA: TGTGCCACACGGGAGCTCTCGGCCCACGAGCGGTACTTC. Protein product: CATRELSAHERYF.

As for this clonotype: A clone one base away is much larger, so this may be a read error. V gene TRBV11-2 combines with J gene TRBJ2-5; no definite D call. The CDR3 spans 13 residues. From germline, CDR1 is SGHAT and CDR2 FQNNGV. The CDR3 sequence is CAISSSLQETQYF. The CDR3 DNA reads TGTGCCATCAGCTCTTCTCTCCAAGAGACCCAGTACTTC.

For this clonotype: One end of the junction fails to match germline, which may point to a read error. V is TRBV11-3 and J is TRBJ2-1, with no clear D. CDR3 length: 16 amino acids. Germline CDR1 and CDR2: SGHNT and YENEEA. The CDR3 coding sequence is TGTGCCAGCGGCCCAAGACCTAGGAGCTCCTGCAATGAGCCGTTCTTC. Encoded protein: CASGPRPRSSCNEPFF.

This clonotype came up many times. This sequence joins TRBV6-1 and TRBJ1-2, with 11 bases fitting TRBD1. This CDR3 spans 16 amino acids. Per germline, CDR1 MNHNS and CDR2 SASEGT. Trimming took 1 base from V and 6 from J; bases not matched to a gene: 7. In DNA form, the CDR3 reads TGTGCCAGCAGTGAAGGGAGAGGGACAGGGGGAGATGGCTACACCTTC. Protein: CASSEGRGTGGDGYTF.

As concerns this clonotype: No conserved phenylalanine or tryptophan ends this CDR3, so it is likely a read error. V gene TRBV11-2 combines with J gene TRBJ2-7; possibly TRBD2 for D (5 bases). Germline V gives CDR1 SGHAT, CDR2 FQNNGV. The CDR3 has 14 residues. DNA of the CDR3: TGTGCCAGTAGCTTAATTCCGCCGGAGGCAGTGCAGTACCTC. Its protein is CASSLIPPEAVQYL.

This clonotype was observed at least ten times. The chain is built from TRBV4-1 and TRBJ2-7, with TRBD1 matching 10 bases. The CDR3 is made up of 16 amino acids. Germline V gene lookup returns CDR1 MGHRA and CDR2 YSYEKL. Trimming took 1 base from V and 3 from J; bases not matched to a gene: 6. The CDR3 DNA sequence: TGCGCCAGCAGCCAAGGTTGGACAGGGGGAATCTACGAGCAGTACTTC. Translating gives CASSQGWTGGIYEQYF.

In regard to this clonotype: One end of the junction does not line up with germline, which may come from a read error. The chain recombines TRBV5-1 with TRBJ2-6, with D hard to call. The CDR3 totals 14 residues. CDR1 is SGHRS and CDR2 is YFSETQ in the germline V gene. CDR3 sequence: CASSFPPGVNVLTF. Here the CDR3 DNA reads TGCGCCAGCAGCTTCCCTCCTGGGGTCAACGTCCTGACTTTC.